Listed below are T cell receptor beta chains from one sample, sequenced in a study of T-cell reconstitution after alpha-beta-depleted transplantation in children. Each CDR3 protein is one row after TCRdb ran MiXCR on the PCR reads. The repertoire holds 400,000 to 550,000 distinct CDR3 sequences, with about 10% as singletons. The specimen was PBMCs, collected before TCRalphabeta/CD19-depleted stem cell transplant. The receptors stem from a child aged 2-9 years with inherited bone marrow failure, due to receive a stem cell transplant. CDR3s include the opening cysteine and the closing phenylalanine or tryptophan. The order of the fields is D gene, J gene, clone size, V gene, CDR3 length, CDR3 DNA, CDR3 protein. A D gene is named only where the DNA matches it firmly. Part of the rows lack a size; the others show once, few, many or a class for expanded clones.

TRBD2,TRBJ2-1,many,TRBV10-1,16,TGCGCCAGCAGTGAGATTAGCGGGAGCTCCTACAATGAGCAGTTCTTC,CASSEISGSSYNEQFF
NA,TRBJ2-7,many,TRBV7-8,16,TGTGCCAGCAGCTTACTATCACGGGCAAGCTCCTACGAGCAGTACTTC,CASSLLSRASSYEQYF
NA,TRBJ1-6,many,TRBV7-2,15,TGTGCCAGCAGTCCCTCGGGGGGGAATAATTCACCCCTCCACTTT,CASSPSGGNNSPLHF
NA,TRBJ2-2,NA,TRBV15,14,TGTGCCACCAGCCCCGGGTGGGACACCGGGGAGCTGTTTTTT,CATSPGWDTGELFF
NA,TRBJ2-2,many,TRBV20-1,14,TGCAGTGCTAGCCTGACAGTGAACACCGGGGAGCTGTTTTTT,CSASLTVNTGELFF
TRBD1,TRBJ1-2,many,TRBV5-1,17,TGCGCCAGCAGCTTGTCTTATTGGGGGACAGAGAAGGGTGGCTACACCTTC,CASSLSYWGTEKGGYTF
NA,TRBJ2-7,many,TRBV9,16,TGTGCCAGCAGCGCCCTTCAAGGGGCGTCTCCCTACGAGCAGTACTTC,CASSALQGASPYEQYF
TRBD1,TRBJ1-1,many,TRBV27,15,TGTGCCAGCAGTGCCGACAGGGTCGGGAACACTGAAGCTTTCTTT,CASSADRVGNTEAFF
NA,TRBJ2-4,NA,TRBV29-1,16,TGCAGCGTTGAAGATGGGGCCAGGGGAGGGTATAACATTCAGTACTTC,CSVEDGARGGYNIQYF
TRBD1,TRBJ2-7,few,TRBV7-2,15,TGTGCCAGCAGCCTGACAGGGGGCGGTTGGAACGAGCAGTACTTC,CASSLTGGGWNEQYF
NA,TRBJ2-7,NA,TRBV21-1,16,TGTGCCAGCAGCAAAGTAGAGGAGGGGGCGGCCTACGAGCAGTACTTC,CASSKVEEGAAYEQYF
NA,TRBJ2-7,many,TRBV12-3/TRBV12-4,13,TGTGCCAGCAGTTTATGGAAACCCTACGAGCAGTACTTC,CASSLWKPYEQYF
NA,TRBJ2-7,many,TRBV3-1,14,TGTGCCAGCACCACTGGACTACCTCCCTACGAGCAGTACTTC,CASTTGLPPYEQYF
TRBD2,TRBJ2-3,many,TRBV7-2,15,TGTGCCAGCAGCTTCGTAGCGGGAGTTGCAGATACGCAGTATTTT,CASSFVAGVADTQYF
NA,TRBJ1-6,many,TRBV9,14,TGTGCCAGCAGCCCGGGACCCAATAATTCACCCCTCCACTTT,CASSPGPNNSPLHF
TRBD2,TRBJ2-1,many,TRBV20-1,15,TGCAGTGCTAGACGGCGGGAGAGCTCCTACAATGAGCAGTTCTTC,CSARRRESSYNEQFF
NA,TRBJ1-2,many,TRBV2,13,TGTGCCAGCAGTGAAGAAGGGTTTAGAGGCTACACCTTC,CASSEEGFRGYTF
TRBD1,TRBJ2-7,many,TRBV12-3/TRBV12-4,14,TGTGCCAGCAAAATAGGACAGGGTCTGGAAGAGCAGTACTTC,CASKIGQGLEEQYF
NA,TRBJ2-1,NA,TRBV7-2,17,TGTGCCAGCAGCTCGCAAGGGCTCCCGAGCTCCTACAATGAGCAGTTCTTC,CASSSQGLPSSYNEQFF
NA,TRBJ2-6,NA,TRBV18,17,TGTGCCAGCTCACCGTTGCCAGGGTTCTCTGGGGCCAACGTCCTGACTTTC,CASSPLPGFSGANVLTF
NA,TRBJ2-7,many,TRBV4-1,15,TGCGCCAGCAGCCAAAGCGGGCTGAAAAACTACGAGCAGTACTTC,CASSQSGLKNYEQYF
NA,TRBJ1-2,NA,TRBV4-2,17,TGTGCTAGCAGCCAAGACGTCGATCTTTTAACCAACTATGGCTACACCTTC,CASSQDVDLLTNYGYTF
TRBD2,TRBJ2-1,many,TRBV4-3,18,TGCGCCAGCAGCCAAGTCGCTAGCGGGGGTAGCTCCTACAATGAGCAGTTCTTC,CASSQVASGGSSYNEQFF
TRBD1,TRBJ1-4,many,TRBV28,13,TGTGCCAGCAGCCTTCAGGGGGCGAGAAAACTGTTTTTT,CASSLQGARKLFF
NA,TRBJ1-2,few,TRBV4-3,13,TGCGCCAGCAGCCTCCCGGGGGGTTATGGCTACACCTTC,CASSLPGGYGYTF
NA,TRBJ1-1,many,TRBV5-1,17,TGCGCCAGCAGCTTGGGCAGATCCACCGACGTGAACACTGAAGCTTTCTTT,CASSLGRSTDVNTEAFF